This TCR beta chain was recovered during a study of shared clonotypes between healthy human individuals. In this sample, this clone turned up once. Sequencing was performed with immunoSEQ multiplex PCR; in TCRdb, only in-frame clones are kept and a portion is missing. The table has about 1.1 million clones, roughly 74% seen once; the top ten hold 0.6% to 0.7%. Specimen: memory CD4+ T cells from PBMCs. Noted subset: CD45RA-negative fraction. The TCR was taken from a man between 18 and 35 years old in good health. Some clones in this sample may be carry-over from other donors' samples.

DNA for the CDR3: TGTGCCAGCAGCGAAACCAGCGGGAGGGTCCACGAGCAGTACTTC. It is translated as CASSETSGRVHEQYF. The rearrangement uses TRBV7-2 and TRBJ2-7; 10 nucleotides align to TRBD2. The CDR3 spans 15 residues. CDR1 is SGHTA, CDR2 FQGNSA, per germline. V was pared by 5 bases and J by 5 bases, with 9 bases of the junction left unmatched.